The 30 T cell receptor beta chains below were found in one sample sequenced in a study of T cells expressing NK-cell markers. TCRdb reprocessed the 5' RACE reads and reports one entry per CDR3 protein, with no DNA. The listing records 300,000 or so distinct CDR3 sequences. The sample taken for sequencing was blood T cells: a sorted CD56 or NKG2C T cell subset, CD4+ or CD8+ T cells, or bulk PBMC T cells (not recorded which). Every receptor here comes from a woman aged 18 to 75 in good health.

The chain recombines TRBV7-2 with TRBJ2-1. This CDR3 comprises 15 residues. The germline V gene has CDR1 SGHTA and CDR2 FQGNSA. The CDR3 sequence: CASSLSDSSYNEQFF.

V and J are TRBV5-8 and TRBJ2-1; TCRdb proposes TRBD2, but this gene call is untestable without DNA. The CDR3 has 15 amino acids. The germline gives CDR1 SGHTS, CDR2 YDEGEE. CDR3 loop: CASSLGLASYNEQFF.

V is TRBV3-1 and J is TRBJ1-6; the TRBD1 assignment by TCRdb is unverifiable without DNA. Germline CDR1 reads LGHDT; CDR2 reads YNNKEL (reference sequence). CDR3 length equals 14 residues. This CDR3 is CASSQDPGDSPLHF.

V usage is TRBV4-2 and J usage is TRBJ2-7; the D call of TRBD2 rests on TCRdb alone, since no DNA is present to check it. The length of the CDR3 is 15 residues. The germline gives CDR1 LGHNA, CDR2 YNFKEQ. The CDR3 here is CASSQDRRQAYEQYF.

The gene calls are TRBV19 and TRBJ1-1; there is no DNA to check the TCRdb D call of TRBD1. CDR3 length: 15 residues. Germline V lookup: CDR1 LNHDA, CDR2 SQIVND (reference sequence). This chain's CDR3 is CASSIFRAANTEAFF. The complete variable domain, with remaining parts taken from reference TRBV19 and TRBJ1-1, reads DGGITQSPKYLFRKEGQNVTLSCEQNLNHDAMYWYRQDPGQGLRLIYYSQIVNDFQKGDIAEGYSVSREKKESFPLTVTSAQKNPTAFYLCASSIFRAANTEAFFGQGTRLTVV.

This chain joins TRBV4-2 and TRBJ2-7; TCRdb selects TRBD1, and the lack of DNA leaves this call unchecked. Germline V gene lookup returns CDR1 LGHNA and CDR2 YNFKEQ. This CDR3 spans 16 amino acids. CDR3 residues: CASSRSRGVGLYEQYF.

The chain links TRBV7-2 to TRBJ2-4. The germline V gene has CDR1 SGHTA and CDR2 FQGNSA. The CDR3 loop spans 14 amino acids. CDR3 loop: CASSLGGAKNIQYF.

This CDR3 is CASSYQVDEQFF. V gene TRBV2 combines with J gene TRBJ2-1. The CDR3 spans 12 residues. Per germline, CDR1 SNHLY and CDR2 FYNNEI.

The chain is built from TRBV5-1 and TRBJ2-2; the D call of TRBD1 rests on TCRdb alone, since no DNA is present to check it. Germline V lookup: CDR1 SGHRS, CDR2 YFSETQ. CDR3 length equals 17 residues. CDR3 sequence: CASSRQVQRDNTGELFF.

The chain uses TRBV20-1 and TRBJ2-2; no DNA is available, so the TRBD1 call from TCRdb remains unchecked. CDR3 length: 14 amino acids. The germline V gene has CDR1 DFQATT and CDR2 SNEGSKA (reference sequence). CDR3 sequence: CSGPRLGGPGELFF.

CDR3 region: CASSSGSYSNQPQHF. The genes are TRBV7-2 and TRBJ1-5. The CDR3 sequence is 15 residues long. Germline loops: CDR1 SGHTA, CDR2 FQGNSA.

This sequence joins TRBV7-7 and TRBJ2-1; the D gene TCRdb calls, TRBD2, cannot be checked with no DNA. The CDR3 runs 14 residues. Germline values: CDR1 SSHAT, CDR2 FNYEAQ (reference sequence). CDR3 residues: CASSLVAANGEQFF.

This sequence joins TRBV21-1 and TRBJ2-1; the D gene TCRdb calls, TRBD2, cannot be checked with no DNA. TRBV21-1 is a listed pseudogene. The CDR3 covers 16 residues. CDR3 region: CASSEDPAGDSYEQFF.

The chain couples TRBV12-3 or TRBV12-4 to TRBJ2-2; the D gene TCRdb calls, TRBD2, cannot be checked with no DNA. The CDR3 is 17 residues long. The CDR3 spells CASSPRSGGTYTGELFF.

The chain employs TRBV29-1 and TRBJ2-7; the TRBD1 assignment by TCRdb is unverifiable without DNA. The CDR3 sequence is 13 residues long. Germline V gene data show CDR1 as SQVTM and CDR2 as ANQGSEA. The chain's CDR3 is CSAQTGGSYEQYF.

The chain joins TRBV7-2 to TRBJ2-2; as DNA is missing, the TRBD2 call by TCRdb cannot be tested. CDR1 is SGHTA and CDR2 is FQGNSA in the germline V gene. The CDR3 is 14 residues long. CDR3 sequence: CASSMGASGGELFF.

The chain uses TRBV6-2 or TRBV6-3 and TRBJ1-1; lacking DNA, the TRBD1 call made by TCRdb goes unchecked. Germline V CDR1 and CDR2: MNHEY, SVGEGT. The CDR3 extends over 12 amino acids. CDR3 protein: CASSHKTGEAFF.

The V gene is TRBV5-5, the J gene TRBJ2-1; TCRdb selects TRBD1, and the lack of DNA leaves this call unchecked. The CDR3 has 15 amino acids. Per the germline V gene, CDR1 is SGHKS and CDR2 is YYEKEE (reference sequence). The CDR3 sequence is CASSLRDTLYNEQFF.

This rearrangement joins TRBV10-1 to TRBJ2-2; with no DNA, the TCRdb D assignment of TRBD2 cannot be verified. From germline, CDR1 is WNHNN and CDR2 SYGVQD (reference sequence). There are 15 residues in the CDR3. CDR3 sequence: CASTLGGGPTGELFF.

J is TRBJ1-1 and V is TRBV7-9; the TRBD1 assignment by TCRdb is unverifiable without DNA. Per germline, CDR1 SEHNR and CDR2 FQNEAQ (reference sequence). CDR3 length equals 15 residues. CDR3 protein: CASSLGLAGDLEAFF.

The CDR3 reads CASSLVAGPGELFF. This chain links TRBV5-1 with TRBJ2-2. Per germline, CDR1 SGHRS and CDR2 YFSETQ. The CDR3 is 14 residues long.

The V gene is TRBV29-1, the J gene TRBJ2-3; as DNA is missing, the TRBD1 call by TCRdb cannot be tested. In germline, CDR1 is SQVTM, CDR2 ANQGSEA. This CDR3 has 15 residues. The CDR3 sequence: CSVASGQAMGDTQYF.

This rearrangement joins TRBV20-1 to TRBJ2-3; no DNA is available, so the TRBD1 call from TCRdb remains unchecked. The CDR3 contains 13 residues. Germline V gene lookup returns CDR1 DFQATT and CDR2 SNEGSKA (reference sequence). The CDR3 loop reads CSARGTGQGTQYF.

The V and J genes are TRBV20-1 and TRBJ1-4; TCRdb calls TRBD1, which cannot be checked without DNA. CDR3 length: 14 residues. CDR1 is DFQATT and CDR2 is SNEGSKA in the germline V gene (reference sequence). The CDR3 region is CSAPGQGLNEKLFF.

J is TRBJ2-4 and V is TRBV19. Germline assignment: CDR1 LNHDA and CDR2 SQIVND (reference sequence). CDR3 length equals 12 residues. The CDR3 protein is CASSTSKNIQYF.

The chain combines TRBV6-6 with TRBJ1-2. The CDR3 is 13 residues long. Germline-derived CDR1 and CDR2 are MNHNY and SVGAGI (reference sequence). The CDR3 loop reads CASSYDFNYGYTF.

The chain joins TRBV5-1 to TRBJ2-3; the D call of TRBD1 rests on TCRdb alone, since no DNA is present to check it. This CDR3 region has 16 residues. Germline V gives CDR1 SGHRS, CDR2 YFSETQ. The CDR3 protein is CASSLDPGPSTDTQYF.

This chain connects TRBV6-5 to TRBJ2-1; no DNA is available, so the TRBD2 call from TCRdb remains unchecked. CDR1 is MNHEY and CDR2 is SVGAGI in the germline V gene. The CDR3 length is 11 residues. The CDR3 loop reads CAARWGTFWFF.

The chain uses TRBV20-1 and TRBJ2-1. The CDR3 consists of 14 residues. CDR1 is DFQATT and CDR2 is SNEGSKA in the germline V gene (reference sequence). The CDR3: CSASAGSSYNEQFF.

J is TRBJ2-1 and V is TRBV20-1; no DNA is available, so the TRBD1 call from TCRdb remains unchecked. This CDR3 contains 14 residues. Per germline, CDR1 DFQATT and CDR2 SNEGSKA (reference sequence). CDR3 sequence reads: CSAWGSAGVNEQFF.